This record covers a single T cell receptor (beta chain). The V gene lost 0 bases and the J gene lost 4 bases, with 18 bases spanning the gap. The CDR3 totals 17 residues. CDR1 is SGHDN, CDR2 FVKESK, per germline. The data are from a study of blood T cell repertoires in COVID-19. Only in-frame clones appear in the TCRdb table, and some are missing; sequencing was by immunoSEQ multiplex PCR. The sample carries about 330,000 clones, about 90% recorded once. The receptor was derived from a woman between 25 and 40 years old who had recovered from COVID-19. V gene TRBV14 combines with J gene TRBJ2-5; maybe TRBD1 (5 bases). The sample consisted of PBMCs or T cells enriched from blood (not recorded which). CDR3 DNA sequence: TGTGCCAGCAGCCAAGAAGGTGGCGGCCGTAGGGGAGAGACCCAGTACTTC. Its translation is CASSQEGGGRRGETQYF.